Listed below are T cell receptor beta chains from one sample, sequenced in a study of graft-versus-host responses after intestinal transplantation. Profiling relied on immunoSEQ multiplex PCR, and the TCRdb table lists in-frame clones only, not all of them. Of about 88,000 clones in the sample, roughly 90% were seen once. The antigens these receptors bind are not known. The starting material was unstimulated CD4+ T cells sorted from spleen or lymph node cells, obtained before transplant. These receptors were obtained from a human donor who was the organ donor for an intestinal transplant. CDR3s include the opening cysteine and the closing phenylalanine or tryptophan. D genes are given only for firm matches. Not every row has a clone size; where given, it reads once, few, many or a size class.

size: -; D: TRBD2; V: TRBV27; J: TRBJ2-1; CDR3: CASSLSSLAGVYNEQFF; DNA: TGTGCCAGCAGTTTATCGAGTCTAGCGGGGGTCTACAATGAGCAGTTCTTC
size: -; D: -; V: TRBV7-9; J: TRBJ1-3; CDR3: CASSFSGSGNTIYF; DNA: TGTGCCAGCAGCTTCTCGGGATCTGGAAACACCATATATTTT
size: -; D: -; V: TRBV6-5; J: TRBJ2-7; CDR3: CASSYSGGRSSHEQYF; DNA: TGTGCCAGCAGTTACTCCGGCGGGCGATCCTCCCACGAGCAGTACTTC
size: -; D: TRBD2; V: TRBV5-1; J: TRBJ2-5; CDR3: CASSLRPGLAGGQETQYF; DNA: TGCGCCAGCAGCTTAAGGCCGGGACTAGCGGGGGGGCAAGAGACCCAGTACTTC
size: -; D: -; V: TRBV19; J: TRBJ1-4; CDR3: CASSAGGGEKLFF; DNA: TGTGCCAGTAGTGCCGGAGGAGGAGAAAAACTGTTTTTT
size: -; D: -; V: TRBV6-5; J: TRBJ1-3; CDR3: CASSYSSDYSGNTIYF; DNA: TGTGCCAGCAGTTACTCGAGTGACTACTCTGGAAACACCATATATTTT
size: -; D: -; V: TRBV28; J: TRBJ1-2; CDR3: CASTPSTAVLNYGYTF; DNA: TGTGCCAGCACCCCTTCAACAGCGGTGCTTAACTATGGCTACACCTTC
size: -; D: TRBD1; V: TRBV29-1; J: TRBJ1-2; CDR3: CSAGQDYGYTF; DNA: TGCAGCGCCGGACAGGACTATGGCTACACCTTC
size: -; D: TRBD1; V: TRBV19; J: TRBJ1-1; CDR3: CASSTQGGTEAFF; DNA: TGTGCCAGTAGTACACAGGGGGGCACTGAAGCTTTCTTT
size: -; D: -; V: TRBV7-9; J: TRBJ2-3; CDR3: CASSLDGSQSDTQYF; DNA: TGTGCCAGCAGCTTAGACGGGAGTCAGTCAGATACGCAGTATTTT
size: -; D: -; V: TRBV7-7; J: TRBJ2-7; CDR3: CASSPVGGSKDEQYF; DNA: TGTGCCAGCAGCCCCGTTGGGGGGAGTAAGGACGAGCAGTACTTC
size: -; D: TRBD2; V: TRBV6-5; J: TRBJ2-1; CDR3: CAAGFGGVLNEQFF; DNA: TGTGCCGCTGGCTTTGGGGGGGTCCTGAATGAGCAGTTCTTC
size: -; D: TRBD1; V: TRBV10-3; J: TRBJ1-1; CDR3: CAISVLTGGTEAFF; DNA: TGTGCCATCAGTGTCCTGACAGGGGGCACTGAAGCTTTCTTT
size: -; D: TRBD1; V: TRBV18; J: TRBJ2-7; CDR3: CASSPGTGGFYEQYF; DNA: TGTGCCAGCTCACCGGGGACAGGGGGATTCTACGAGCAGTACTTC
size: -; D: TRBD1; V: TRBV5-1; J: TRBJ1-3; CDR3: CASSSVWTGGTVSGNTIYF; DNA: TGCGCCAGCAGCTCCGTTTGGACAGGGGGGACCGTCTCTGGAAACACCATATATTTT
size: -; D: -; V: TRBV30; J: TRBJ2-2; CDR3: CAWSVGLAGELFF; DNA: TGTGCCTGGAGTGTTGGGTTAGCGGGGGAGCTGTTTTTT
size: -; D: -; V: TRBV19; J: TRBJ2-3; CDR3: CASSIAGVDTQYF; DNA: TGTGCCAGTAGTATAGCGGGGGTAGATACGCAGTATTTT
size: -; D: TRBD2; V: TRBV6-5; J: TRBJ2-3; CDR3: CASGKLAGVIDTQYF; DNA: TGTGCCAGCGGAAAACTAGCGGGAGTGATAGATACGCAGTATTTT
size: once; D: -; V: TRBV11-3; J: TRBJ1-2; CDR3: CASSLGQVEGGYTF; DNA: TGTGCCAGCAGCTTAGGACAGGTTGAGGGGGGCTACACCTTC
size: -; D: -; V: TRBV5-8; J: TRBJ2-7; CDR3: CASSLGGTGIYEQYF; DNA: TGTGCCAGCAGCCTGGGAGGTACAGGGATCTACGAGCAGTACTTC
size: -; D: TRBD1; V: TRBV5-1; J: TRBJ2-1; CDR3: CASTPRDRVVLNLQFF; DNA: TGCGCCAGCACCCCCCGGGACAGGGTTGTTCTCAATCTTCAGTTCTTC
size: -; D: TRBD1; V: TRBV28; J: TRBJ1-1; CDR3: CASRLDRGREGTEAFF; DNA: TGTGCCAGCAGATTGGACAGGGGGCGCGAGGGGACTGAAGCTTTCTTT
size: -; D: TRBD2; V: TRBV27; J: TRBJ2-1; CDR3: CASSLAGGPFNEQFF; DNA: TGTGCCAGCAGTTTAGCGGGGGGGCCTTTCAATGAGCAGTTCTTC
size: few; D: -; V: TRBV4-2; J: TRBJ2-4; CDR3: CASSQEWRTLQHF; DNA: TGTGCCAGCAGCCAAGAATGGAGGACCCTTCAACACTTC
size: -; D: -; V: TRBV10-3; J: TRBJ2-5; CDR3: CAISESPGEETQYF; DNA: TGTGCCATCAGTGAGTCCCCAGGGGAAGAGACCCAGTACTTC